This TCR beta chain is from a study of control samples from healthy donors and cancer patients. V lost 4 bases and J lost 9, with 10 bases in between. The CDR3 has 13 amino acids. The germline V gene has CDR1 MNHNY and CDR2 SVGAGI (reference sequence). Only in-frame clones appear in the TCRdb table, and some are missing; sequencing was by immunoSEQ multiplex PCR. Here the sample spans 260,000 or so clones, 82% being singletons. This clone occurred a few times. The chain employs TRBV6-6 and TRBJ1-6; no clear D gene. The sequence came from an older woman with lung cancer. The source material was PBMCs. The CDR3 spells CASSSPEASPLHF. The DNA for the CDR3 is TGTGCCAGCAGTTCCCCCGAAGCTTCACCCCTCCACTTT.